What follows are 14 T cell receptor beta chains derived from one specimen sequenced in a study of post-analysis software for immune sequencing data. Findings of the study overall: A handful of TRBV segments, including TRBV5-6, TRBV5-1 and TRBV20-1, were more frequent in patients than controls.

These receptors lack a known antigen. Prepared libraries of TCR beta cDNA carried unique molecular identifiers. One entry per CDR3 protein results from TCRdb running MiXCR on the PCR reads. The sample records some 800,000 distinct CDR3 sequences, about 45% being singletons. Sequencing was done on a sample of blood. These receptors all come from a girl between 5 and 17 years old with multiple sclerosis.

The chain carries TRBV10-3 and TRBJ2-5; 8 nucleotides align to TRBD2. From germline, CDR1 is ENHRY and CDR2 SYGVKD. V shed 0 bases and J 4 bases; nucleotides not matched to a gene: 4. This CDR3 spans 15 amino acids. This CDR3 is CAISESGAGGETQYF. DNA for the CDR3: TGTGCCATCAGTGAGTCCGGGGCGGGAGGAGAGACCCAGTACTTC.

This clonotype was recorded a few times. The V gene is TRBV4-1, the J gene TRBJ2-7; no clear D gene. This CDR3 region has 13 residues. The V end lost 4 bases, the J end lost 4 bases, and 11 bases lay between the germline ends. The V gene's germline CDR1 is MGHRA and CDR2 YSYEKL. CDR3 sequence reads: CASSLDVGYEQYF. DNA of the CDR3: TGCGCCAGCAGCCTAGATGTGGGGTACGAGCAGTACTTC.

This clonotype was found a few times. The rearrangement uses TRBV7-2 and TRBJ1-6; a weak D match, TRBD1 (5 bases). The CDR3 consists of 15 residues. Trimming took 2 bases from V and 6 from J, leaving 11 bases between them. CDR1 and CDR2 (germline): SGHTA, FQGNSA. Here the CDR3 DNA reads TGTGCCAGCAGCTTACCGGGACGGATTAATTCACCCCTCCACTTT. Its translation is CASSLPGRINSPLHF. The variable domain in full, with the rest retrieved from reference TRBV7-2 and TRBJ1-6, is GAGVSQSPSNKVTEKGKDVELRCDPISGHTALYWYRQSLGQGLEFLIYFQGNSAPDKSGLPSDRFSAERTGGSVSTLTIQRTQQEDSAVYLCASSLPGRINSPLHFGNGTRLTVT.

The V gene is TRBV10-3, the J gene TRBJ2-7; 8 nucleotides match TRBD1. This CDR3 region has 15 residues. Germline V lookup: CDR1 ENHRY, CDR2 SYGVKD. The trim removed 2 bases at V and 3 bases at J, leaving 6 bases unmatched. In DNA, the CDR3 is TGTGCCATCAGTGAGGACGGGACAGGTAGCTACGAGCAGTACTTC. As protein: CAISEDGTGSYEQYF.

About this clonotype: A junction boundary mismatches the germline segment, possibly from a read error. This chain joins TRBV24-1 and TRBJ2-1; 14 bases are shared with TRBD2. The CDR3 length is 19 residues. Germline CDR1 is KGHDR and CDR2 is SFDVKD. CDR3 region: CATSDPGLAGALSYNGQFF. The CDR3 nucleotides are TGTGCCACCAGTGATCCGGGACTAGCGGGAGCGCTCTCCTACAATGGGCAGTTCTTC.

This clonotype was recorded a few times. Here the CDR3 DNA reads TGCAGCGTTGTGCGACTAGCGGAACCCTACGAGCAGTACTTC. Its translation is CSVVRLAEPYEQYF. The V call is TRBV29-1, the J call TRBJ2-7; 9 bases fit TRBD2. From germline, CDR1 is SQVTM and CDR2 ANQGSEA. This CDR3 is built from 14 residues. V lost 4 bases and J lost 2; bases outside the gene matches: 6.

This clonotype was counted a few times. The chain carries TRBV4-2 and TRBJ2-7; D remains ambiguous. This CDR3 contains 14 residues. In germline, CDR1 is LGHNA, CDR2 YNFKEQ. The germline V and J ends were trimmed by 0 bases and 5 bases, with 11 bases remaining between them. CDR3 bases: TGTGCCAGCAGCCAAGAAGGGCCCCCGGACGAGCAGTACTTC. It translates to CASSQEGPPDEQYF.

In its sample, this clonotype was seen a few times. The chain joins TRBV24-1 to TRBJ2-1, with no clear D. V lost 3 bases and J lost 7, with 15 bases in between. This CDR3 contains 15 residues. Germline CDR1 reads KGHDR; CDR2 reads SFDVKD. The CDR3 is CATSDPLGSLNEQFF. CDR3 nucleotide sequence: TGTGCCACCAGTGATCCCTTAGGCAGTCTGAATGAGCAGTTCTTC.

This clonotype was counted between two and nine times. The gene calls are TRBV6-6 and TRBJ2-5; weak D call: TRBD2 (7 bases). The CDR3 has 15 residues. Trimming stripped 7 bases from V and 1 base from J, with 16 bases between. The germline V gene encodes CDR1 MNHNY and CDR2 SVGAGI (reference sequence). CDR3: CASTKSRGGQETQYF. CDR3 DNA sequence: TGTGCCAGCACCAAGAGTAGGGGGGGCCAAGAGACCCAGTACTTC.

The chain carries TRBV11-3 and TRBJ2-3; 11 nucleotides match TRBD2. CDR1 is SGHNT and CDR2 is YENEEA in the germline V gene. The junction had 9 bases not matched to a gene; V was cut back by 5 bases and J by 5 bases. There are 16 residues in the CDR3. For the CDR3, the DNA is TGTGCCAGCAGCCATCCACTAGCGGGAGTGGGAGATACGCAGTATTTT. Translated: CASSHPLAGVGDTQYF.

This chain joins TRBV6-5 and TRBJ2-7, with D tentatively TRBD2 (5 bases). The CDR3 runs 14 residues. Germline V gives CDR1 MNHEY, CDR2 SVGAGI. V lost 4 bases to trimming and J lost 3 bases, with 13 bases between them. The CDR3 loop reads CASSSNWENYEQYF. The CDR3 region has the DNA TGTGCCAGCAGTTCCAATTGGGAGAACTACGAGCAGTACTTC.

This chain joins TRBV5-1 and TRBJ2-1, with a tentative D call TRBD2 (6 bases). CDR1 and CDR2 from the germline V gene are SGHRS and YFSETQ. The length of the CDR3 is 16 residues. V lost 0 bases and J lost 4, with 14 bases in between. The CDR3 spells CASSLDGGGGYNEQFF. Written as DNA, the CDR3 is TGCGCCAGCAGCTTGGACGGGGGTGGGGGATACAATGAGCAGTTCTTC.

This clonotype turned up a few times. The V gene is TRBV6-5, the J gene TRBJ2-7; D unclear. The germline V gene has CDR1 MNHEY and CDR2 SVGAGI. The CDR3 length is 11 residues. Trimming stripped 6 bases from V and 4 bases from J, with 7 bases between. The CDR3: CASRSRYEQYF. CDR3 coding DNA: TGTGCCAGCAGGTCTAGGTACGAGCAGTACTTC.

This sequence joins TRBV5-1 and TRBJ2-7, with D perhaps TRBD1 or TRBD2 (5 bases each). V shed 1 base and J shed 0 bases, with 17 bases lying between them. Per the germline V gene, CDR1 is SGHRS and CDR2 is YFSETQ. The CDR3 is 17 amino acids. The CDR3 is CASSLNSGRPSSYEQYF. In nucleotides, the CDR3 is TGCGCCAGCAGCTTGAATTCGGGACGTCCAAGCTCCTACGAGCAGTACTTC.